Following are 27 T cell receptor beta chains from one sample sequenced in a study of T cell repertoires in cytomegalovirus infection. TCRdb re-called the reads with MiXCR, one entry per CDR3 protein. The sample holds under 200,000 distinct CDR3 sequences; approximately 30% are singletons and the top ten take about 28%. The specimen sequenced was PBMCs. Source of these receptors: a human donor in good health (CMV status not recorded). Some clones in this sample may be carry-over from other donors' samples.

This rearrangement joins TRBV2 to TRBJ2-3, with 10 positions matching TRBD1. Germline trimming cut 6 bases from V and 6 bases from J; bases unmatched to any gene: 6. The CDR3 has 14 amino acids. Per the germline V gene, CDR1 is SNHLY and CDR2 is FYNNEI. CDR3 DNA: TGTGCCAGCAGGCCGGGACAGGGGACCGATACGCAGTATTTT. Its translation is CASRPGQGTDTQYF.

The V gene is TRBV10-3, the J gene TRBJ2-1; 9 nucleotides agree with TRBD1. The CDR3 consists of 16 residues. V trimming: 3 bases; J trimming: 4 bases; junction bases outside the gene matches: 7. Germline CDR1 reads ENHRY; CDR2 reads SYGVKD. The CDR3 DNA follows: TGTGCCATCAGTGACAACAGGGGGCCCTCTTACAATGAGCAGTTCTTC. Translating gives CAISDNRGPSYNEQFF.

V is TRBV7-2 and J is TRBJ2-2; D assignment may be TRBD1 or TRBD2 (5 bases each). Trimming removed 1 base from V and 2 bases from J, with 11 bases in between. Germline assignment: CDR1 SGHTA and CDR2 FQGNSA. The CDR3 extends over 16 amino acids. The CDR3 loop reads CASSLVMGENTGELFF. CDR3 DNA sequence: TGTGCCAGCAGCTTAGTAATGGGGGAAAACACCGGGGAGCTGTTTTTT.

The table lists this clonotype with a few counts. The rearrangement uses TRBV9 and TRBJ1-3; 8 bases map to TRBD1. Germline lookup yields CDR1 SGDLS and CDR2 YYNGEE. The J segment lost 0 bases and the V segment lost 2 bases, leaving 4 bases of the junction unmatched. This CDR3 spans 16 amino acids. Here the CDR3 reads CASSVGTGGSGNTIYF. The CDR3 nucleotides read TGTGCCAGCAGCGTCGGGACAGGAGGCTCTGGAAACACCATATATTTT.

In its sample, this clonotype was seen a few times. This chain uses TRBV7-9 with TRBJ2-5; 13 bases fit TRBD2. V trimming: 7 bases; J trimming: 0 bases; junction bases outside the gene matches: 5. Germline assignment: CDR1 SEHNR and CDR2 FQNEAQ (reference sequence). The CDR3 contains 16 residues. CDR3 residues: CASIRTSGGNQETQYF. The CDR3 nucleotides read TGTGCCAGCATTAGGACTAGCGGGGGAAACCAAGAGACCCAGTACTTC.

The chain recombines TRBV5-1 with TRBJ2-1, with D possibly being TRBD1 (6 bases). Germline CDR1 reads SGHRS; CDR2 reads YFSETQ. Trimming shortened V by 5 bases and J by 0 bases, and 18 bases separated the two germline ends. The CDR3 runs 17 residues. The CDR3 DNA sequence: TGCGCCAGCAGTTGGCCACAGGGAGAGAGCTCCTACAATGAGCAGTTCTTC. Protein: CASSWPQGESSYNEQFF. Filled out from reference TRBV5-1 and TRBJ2-1, the complete variable domain reads KAGVTQTPRYLIKTRGQQVTLSCSPISGHRSVSWYQQTPGQGLQFLFEYFSETQRNKGNFPGRFSGRQFSNSRSEMNVSTLELGDSALYLCASSWPQGESSYNEQFFGPGTRLTVL.

This clonotype was recorded many times. This chain links TRBV7-2 with TRBJ2-7; D possibly corresponds to TRBD2 (7 bases). Per germline, CDR1 SGHTA and CDR2 FQGNSA. CDR3 length: 15 residues. V dropped 2 bases and J dropped 2 bases, with 13 bases sitting between them. CDR3 coding DNA: TGTGCCAGCAGCTTACAGGCGGGGGCCACCTACGAGCAGTACTTC. Its translation: CASSLQAGATYEQYF.

The table lists this clonotype with a few counts. This chain joins TRBV5-1 and TRBJ2-5; no clear D. CDR1 SGHRS and CDR2 YFSETQ come from the germline V gene. V was pared by 0 bases and J by 1 base, with 7 bases between. The CDR3 is made up of 14 amino acids. CDR3 amino acids: CASSLAAFQETQYF. Written as DNA, the CDR3 is TGCGCCAGCAGCTTGGCCGCGTTCCAAGAGACCCAGTACTTC.

Details on this clonotype: A much larger clone sits a single nucleotide away, making a read error possible. The J gene is TRBJ1-1, the V gene TRBV7-9, with D perhaps matching TRBD1 (6 bases). The V gene's germline CDR1 is SEHNR and CDR2 FQNEAQ (reference sequence). V was shortened by 2 bases and J by 1 base, with 11 bases between the two germline ends. This CDR3 is 15 amino acids long. The CDR3 sequence is CASSLSGAGNTEAFF. The CDR3 region has the DNA TGTGCCAGCAGCTTATCGGGGGCAGGGAACACTGAAGCTTTCTTT. Complete variable domain (other parts from reference TRBV7-9 and TRBJ1-1): DTGVSQNPRHKITKRGQNVTFRCDPISEHNRLYWYRQTLGQGPEFLTYFQNEAQLEKSRLLSDRFSAERPKGSFSTLEIQRTEQGDSAMYLCASSLSGAGNTEAFFGQGTRLTVV.

This clonotype came up many times. The chain is built from TRBV7-2 and TRBJ2-5, with D possibly being TRBD1 (6 bases). The CDR3 loop spans 13 amino acids. Germline assignment: CDR1 SGHTA and CDR2 FQGNSA. The V gene lost 5 bases and the J gene lost 0 bases, with 7 bases spanning the gap. CDR3 coding DNA: TGTGCCAGCAGCAGGGACAACCAAGAGACCCAGTACTTC. Residues: CASSRDNQETQYF.

Many counts were recorded for this clonotype. This sequence joins TRBV7-2 and TRBJ2-1; TRBD2 might be the D (6 bases). Germline loops: CDR1 SGHTA, CDR2 FQGNSA. The length of the CDR3 is 16 residues. V was shortened by 5 bases and J by 0 bases, with 14 bases between the two germline ends. The CDR3 coding sequence is TGTGCCAGCAGCCCGGGACTCCTAAGCTCCTACAATGAGCAGTTCTTC. Protein product: CASSPGLLSSYNEQFF.

The CDR3 sequence is CASRRGQGDYGYTF. CDR3 nucleotide sequence: TGCGCCAGCCGCCGAGGGCAGGGGGACTATGGCTACACCTTC. V gene TRBV10-2 combines with J gene TRBJ1-2; 7 bases agree with TRBD1. The V gene end was trimmed by 8 bases and the J gene end by 3 bases; junction bases not matched to a gene: 9. In germline, CDR1 is WSHSY, CDR2 SAAADI. This CDR3 is 14 amino acids long.

This chain joins TRBV11-2 and TRBJ1-5, with D unclear. This CDR3 has 13 residues. Trimming took off 1 base at V and 6 bases at J, with 7 bases between the two ends. Germline CDR1 and CDR2: SGHAT and FQNNGV. The CDR3 here is CASSLGGGQPQHF. The DNA for the CDR3 is TGTGCCAGCAGCTTAGGGGGAGGTCAGCCCCAGCATTTT.

The rearrangement uses TRBV5-1 and TRBJ2-7; 9 bases are a match to TRBD1. Germline CDR1 SGHRS, CDR2 YFSETQ. Losses at the gene ends were 9 bases for V and 3 bases for J; bases not matched to a gene: 10. This CDR3 region has 14 residues. The CDR3 spells CATRTGVNFYEQYF. CDR3 DNA: TGCGCCACTAGGACAGGGGTTAACTTCTACGAGCAGTACTTC.

This chain links TRBV6-1 with TRBJ1-6, with D perhaps TRBD1 (5 bases). CDR1 is MNHNS and CDR2 is SASEGT in the germline V gene. V dropped 7 bases and J dropped 8 bases, with 18 bases sitting between them. The CDR3 runs 15 residues. CDR3 DNA: TGTGCCAGCAACCTTCCCGGGACTAAGGATTCACCCCTCCACTTT. Protein product: CASNLPGTKDSPLHF.

CDR3 sequence: CASTSVGLNEQFF. The CDR3 DNA is TGTGCCAGCACAAGTGTAGGCCTAAATGAGCAGTTCTTC. The V call is TRBV25-1, the J call TRBJ2-1, with D uncertain. CDR3 length: 13 residues. From germline, CDR1 is MGHDK and CDR2 SYGVNS. Trimming shortened V by 7 bases and J by 7 bases, and 14 bases separated the two germline ends.

This clonotype was seen only a few times. The genes are TRBV6-5 and TRBJ1-1, with D possibly matching TRBD1 (6 bases). Trimming shortened V by 6 bases and J by 3 bases, and 11 bases separated the two germline ends. In germline, CDR1 is MNHEY, CDR2 SVGAGI. CDR3 length equals 13 residues. This CDR3 is CASRYREDTEAFF. DNA of the CDR3: TGTGCCAGCAGATACAGGGAGGACACTGAAGCTTTCTTT.

The chain couples TRBV6-6 to TRBJ1-1; D is uncertain. The V end was cut by 0 bases, the J end by 0 bases, with 5 bases between. Germline CDR1 and CDR2: MNHNY and SVGAGI (reference sequence). The CDR3 runs 14 residues. CDR3 sequence (DNA): TGTGCCAGCAGTTACTCGGTGTTGAACACTGAAGCTTTCTTT. It is translated as CASSYSVLNTEAFF.

This clonotype occurred many times. V usage is TRBV6-2 or TRBV6-3 and J usage is TRBJ1-2; perhaps TRBD1 as D (6 bases). CDR3 length: 14 residues. Trimming shortened V by 6 bases and J by 8 bases, and 19 bases separated the two germline ends. Germline V gives CDR1 MNHEY, CDR2 SVGEGT. The CDR3 loop reads CASSSTGIAFGYTF. In DNA form, the CDR3 reads TGTGCCAGCAGCTCAACAGGGATCGCCTTCGGCTACACCTTC.

This clonotype was observed a few times. The V gene is TRBV7-6, the J gene TRBJ1-4; tentative D call: TRBD1 (5 bases). Trimming left V 3 bases short and J 8 bases short, with 13 bases between. This CDR3 contains 14 residues. Per the germline V gene, CDR1 is SGHVS and CDR2 is FNYEAQ. CDR3 region: CASSLSGQGEKLFF. The CDR3 region has the DNA TGTGCCAGCAGCTTGTCAGGACAAGGCGAAAAACTGTTTTTT. Full variable domain (rest looked up from reference TRBV7-6 and TRBJ1-4): GAGVSQSPRYKVTKRGQDVALRCDPISGHVSLYWYRQALGQGPEFLTYFNYEAQQDKSGLPNDRFSAERPEGSISTLTIQRTEQRDSAMYRCASSLSGQGEKLFFGSGTQLSVL.

This clonotype was seen many times. The J gene is TRBJ2-3, the V gene TRBV7-2, with 10 bases identical to TRBD2. The germline gives CDR1 SGHTA, CDR2 FQGNSA. CDR3 length: 15 amino acids. Losses at the gene ends were 3 bases for V and 4 bases for J; bases not matched to a gene: 4. DNA for the CDR3: TGTGCCAGCAGCTTCAGCGGGGGGGCTTCAGATACGCAGTATTTT. Translating gives CASSFSGGASDTQYF. Full variable domain (rest looked up from reference TRBV7-2 and TRBJ2-3): GAGVSQSPSNKVTEKGKDVELRCDPISGHTALYWYRQSLGQGLEFLIYFQGNSAPDKSGLPSDRFSAERTGGSVSTLTIQRTQQEDSAVYLCASSFSGGASDTQYFGPGTRLTVL.

The rearrangement uses TRBV20-1 and TRBJ1-2; D gene unclear. Trimming pared 5 bases from V and 5 bases from J, leaving 18 bases between. Germline loops: CDR1 DFQATT, CDR2 SNEGSKA (reference sequence). The CDR3 has 14 residues. CDR3 region: CSALGIGFGYGYTF. CDR3 sequence (DNA): TGCAGTGCTCTAGGAATAGGGTTTGGATATGGCTACACCTTC.

Only a few counts were recorded for this clonotype. The genes are TRBV20-1 and TRBJ1-3; D is ambiguous. Germline assignment: CDR1 DFQATT and CDR2 SNEGSKA (reference sequence). Trimming cost V 4 bases and J 1 base, with 11 bases left between them. The CDR3 covers 14 residues. Here the CDR3 DNA reads TGCAGTGCTAAAGTCGCGATATCTGGAAACACCATATATTTT. Residues: CSAKVAISGNTIYF.

V usage is TRBV7-9 and J usage is TRBJ2-3; TRBD2 agrees at 10 bases. The CDR3 has 16 residues. V lost 5 bases, J lost 2 bases, and 7 bases stayed unmatched. Germline V gene sequence: CDR1 SEHNR, CDR2 FQNEAQ (reference sequence). DNA of the CDR3: TGTGCCAGCAGCCTCCAAGCGGGGGGGTACACAGATACGCAGTATTTT. The encoded protein is CASSLQAGGYTDTQYF.

The gene calls are TRBV20-1 and TRBJ1-5; possible D gene TRBD1, 6 bases. Germline CDR1 is DFQATT and CDR2 is SNEGSKA (reference sequence). The V end lost 6 bases, the J end lost 5 bases, and 20 bases lay between the germline ends. The CDR3 length is 15 residues. The CDR3 loop reads CSAQGDTGTDQPQHF. The CDR3 DNA sequence: TGCAGTGCGCAAGGGGACACCGGCACCGATCAGCCCCAGCATTTT.

There are many counts of this clonotype. This rearrangement joins TRBV7-8 to TRBJ1-3; D unresolved. V was clipped by 10 bases and J by 4 bases, with 14 bases between them. The CDR3 extends over 13 amino acids. Germline loops: CDR1 SGHVS, CDR2 FQNEAQ. The CDR3 coding sequence is TGTGCCACCCGGTCCGTAGGGGGAAACACCATATATTTT. Translation: CATRSVGGNTIYF.

This clonotype has just a few counts. The chain is built from TRBV7-8 and TRBJ2-1; 8 bases are a match to TRBD2. This CDR3 contains 16 residues. Germline loops: CDR1 SGHVS, CDR2 FQNEAQ. V lost 5 bases, J lost 2 bases, and 8 bases stayed unmatched. This chain's CDR3 is CASSPGGRGAYNEQFF. CDR3 sequence (DNA): TGTGCCAGCAGCCCCGGGGGGCGGGGGGCCTACAATGAGCAGTTCTTC.